The subject of this entry is one T cell receptor (beta chain). Sequenced by immunoSEQ multiplex PCR; TCRdb stores in-frame clones only, minus some. The top ten clones hold around 0.63% of a sample with under 40,000 clones, roughly 95% of them seen once. This specimen belongs to a study of circulating and synovial CD4+ cells in juvenile arthritis. V lost 1 base and J 1 base, leaving 13 bases between the germline ends. The germline V gene encodes CDR1 SGDLS and CDR2 YYNGEE. The length of the CDR3 is 16 residues. This clonotype originated in a human donor with juvenile idiopathic arthritis. Material: CD4+ T cells from blood. V usage is TRBV9 and J usage is TRBJ2-3, with unresolved D. The CDR3 spells CASSVRPNRGTDTQYF. The CDR3, as DNA: TGTGCCAGCAGCGTACGGCCGAATCGGGGCACAGATACGCAGTATTTT. Filled out from reference TRBV9 and TRBJ2-3, the complete variable domain reads DSGVTQTPKHLITATGQRVTLRCSPRSGDLSVYWYQQSLDQGLQFLIQYYNGEERAKGNILERFSAQQFPDLHSELNLSSLELGDSALYFCASSVRPNRGTDTQYFGPGTRLTVL.